These 21 T cell receptor beta chains were sequenced from one sample in a study of blood T cells in healthy people across ages (dated by TCRdb to about 2015). To prepare the library, 5' RACE was applied. Data came from an Illumina HiSeq 2500. The second PCR ran for roughly 7 to 11 cycles and used a J-beta primer mix along with a sample-barcoded 5' primer. The raw public data were reprocessed by TCRdb itself: fastp quality trimming at Q25, MiXCR clonotype calling, in-frame beta chains only. A single entry per CDR3 protein holds the most common genes and DNA from its merged rows. The sample table contains 1.5 million to 2 million distinct CDR3 sequences; only one count was recorded for around half of them. Of the sample, 2.1% is held by the ten largest clones. The sample comprised blood. The receptor set was obtained from a woman in her thirties or forties in good health.

The chain joins TRBV12-3 or TRBV12-4 to TRBJ1-5; TRBD1 is a possible D gene (6 bases). The CDR3 spans 15 residues. V was cut by 5 bases and J by 2 bases, with 13 bases left in between. The CDR3 DNA reads TGTGCCAGCAGTGGGACAACTCCGGGCAATCAGCCCCAGCATTTT. It codes for CASSGTTPGNQPQHF.

This clonotype was observed a few times. The CDR3: CSAKKTGVNEQFF. DNA of the CDR3: TGCAGTGCAAAGAAGACAGGGGTCAATGAGCAGTTCTTC. This rearrangement joins TRBV20-1 to TRBJ2-1; 8 bases align to TRBD1. Germline V gene sequence: CDR1 DFQATT, CDR2 SNEGSKA (reference sequence). J gave up 6 bases and V 6 bases, and 7 bases lay outside the gene matches. This CDR3 region has 13 residues.

The gene calls are TRBV27 and TRBJ2-5; 8 positions match TRBD2. CDR3 size: 17 residues. The germline gives CDR1 MNHEY, CDR2 SMNVEV (reference sequence). The V segment lost 3 bases and the J segment 11 bases; nucleotides outside the gene matches: 20. CDR3 protein: CASSFLIAGSTTDTQYF. The CDR3 DNA follows: TGTGCCAGCAGTTTTCTGATAGCGGGGTCGACCACAGATACGCAGTACTTC.

This chain links TRBV24-1 with TRBJ2-3, with 7 bases lining up with TRBD1. The V and J ends lost 9 bases and 9 bases, in that order; junction bases with no gene match: 20. This CDR3 has 16 residues. Germline CDR1 is KGHDR and CDR2 is SFDVKD. CDR3 sequence (DNA): TGTGCCACCGAGTCGCAGACAGGGAAATTTTTGGAGACGCAGTATTTT. The encoded protein is CATESQTGKFLETQYF.

A few counts support this clonotype. This chain links TRBV12-3 or TRBV12-4 with TRBJ2-3; D is perhaps TRBD2 (7 bases). The CDR3 spans 13 residues. Trimming shortened V by 3 bases and J by 5 bases, and 9 bases separated the two germline ends. CDR3 region: CASSFGGQDTQYF. The CDR3 nucleotides are TGTGCCAGCAGTTTCGGGGGGCAAGATACGCAGTATTTT.

J is TRBJ2-3 and V is TRBV5-1; D is possibly TRBD1 (5 bases). The V gene lost 2 bases and the J gene lost 0 bases, with 16 bases spanning the gap. CDR1 and CDR2 from the germline V gene are SGHRS and YFSETQ. The CDR3 contains 17 residues. In DNA form, the CDR3 reads TGCGCCAGCAGCTTAAAAAGCGAGACAGCGAGCACAGATACGCAGTATTTT. Translation: CASSLKSETASTDTQYF. Supplemented by reference TRBV5-1 and TRBJ2-3, the full variable domain reads KAGVTQTPRYLIKTRGQQVTLSCSPISGHRSVSWYQQTPGQGLQFLFEYFSETQRNKGNFPGRFSGRQFSNSRSEMNVSTLELGDSALYLCASSLKSETASTDTQYFGPGTRLTVL.

V gene TRBV10-3 combines with J gene TRBJ2-5; D is unresolved. Germline CDR1 reads ENHRY; CDR2 reads SYGVKD. Trimming stripped 8 bases from V and 5 bases from J, with 15 bases between. The CDR3 runs 13 residues. This chain's CDR3 is CAIRAVVLETQYF. The CDR3 nucleotides are TGTGCCATCCGGGCCGTAGTGTTGGAGACCCAGTACTTC.

Only one count was recorded for this clonotype. The chain recombines TRBV6-2 or TRBV6-3 with TRBJ2-7; D is unclear. Trimming pared 6 bases from V and 6 bases from J, leaving 21 bases between. This CDR3 has 15 residues. The V gene's germline CDR1 is MNHEY and CDR2 SVGEGT. DNA of the CDR3: TGTGCCAGCAGCCCAGTCGGAGCCGCTCTTGGCGAGCAGTACTTC. Encoded protein: CASSPVGAALGEQYF.

The chain uses TRBV14 and TRBJ2-5, with TRBD2 matching over 7 bases. V shed 1 base, J shed 1 base, and the junction held 9 bases outside the gene matches. Germline CDR1 and CDR2: SGHDN and FVKESK. The CDR3 covers 17 residues. CDR3 region: CASSQVEVWGGQETQYF. The DNA of the CDR3 is TGTGCCAGCAGCCAAGTCGAGGTCTGGGGGGGCCAAGAGACCCAGTACTTC. The full variable domain, with the rest looked up from reference TRBV14 and TRBJ2-5, is EAGVTQFPSHSVIEKGQTVTLRCDPISGHDNLYWYRRVMGKEIKFLLHFVKESKQDESGMPNNRFLAERTGGTYSTLKVQPAELEDSGVYFCASSQVEVWGGQETQYFGPGTRLLVL.

The chain carries TRBV10-3 and TRBJ1-1; D is perhaps TRBD1 (6 bases). Between the trimmed V and J ends, which lost 5 bases and 2 bases, there was a span of 9 bases. This CDR3 region has 13 residues. CDR1 and CDR2 from the germline V gene are ENHRY and SYGVKD. The chain's CDR3 is CAISNRDNTEAFF. In DNA form, the CDR3 reads TGTGCCATCAGTAACAGGGATAACACTGAAGCTTTCTTT.

The rearrangement uses TRBV7-2 and TRBJ1-6, with TRBD1 matching over 9 bases. Germline lookup yields CDR1 SGHTA and CDR2 FQGNSA. The CDR3 loop spans 16 amino acids. The ends lost 5 bases at V and 6 bases at J; junction bases unmatched: 8. The CDR3 coding sequence is TGTGCCAGCAGCACCACAGGGGGCAAGATTAATTCACCCCTCCACTTT. Residues: CASSTTGGKINSPLHF.

The J gene is TRBJ2-1, the V gene TRBV6-1, with 11 positions matching TRBD2. The CDR3 has 18 amino acids. Per the germline V gene, CDR1 is MNHNS and CDR2 is SASEGT. The V segment lost 5 bases and the J segment 0 bases; nucleotides outside the gene matches: 9. The CDR3 bases are TGTGCCAGCAGTCGGACCACCACTAGCGGGGGCTCCTACAATGAGCAGTTCTTC. Residues: CASSRTTTSGGSYNEQFF.

This chain joins TRBV20-1 and TRBJ2-5, with 9 bases that match TRBD2. Looked up from germline, CDR1 is DFQATT and CDR2 is SNEGSKA (reference sequence). V shed 7 bases, J shed 11 bases, and the junction held 14 bases outside the gene matches. This CDR3 contains 13 residues. The CDR3 coding sequence is TGCAGTGGCCAGCGGGGGGCGGGAGATGAGCAGTACTTC. Its protein is CSGQRGAGDEQYF.

This sequence joins TRBV6-2 or TRBV6-3 and TRBJ1-2, with TRBD1 matching over 9 bases. CDR3 length: 11 amino acids. V lost 5 bases to trimming and J lost 13 bases; unmatched junction nucleotides: 5. The germline V gene has CDR1 MNHEY and CDR2 SVGEGT. The CDR3 is CASSQGQGLTF. The CDR3 DNA sequence: TGTGCCAGCAGTCAAGGACAGGGGCTCACCTTC.

This clonotype was counted between two and nine times. CDR3 sequence: CASKLGQAKNIQYF. For the CDR3, the DNA is TGTGCCAGCAAGTTGGGACAAGCCAAAAACATTCAGTACTTC. The chain couples TRBV28 to TRBJ2-4, with D possibly matching TRBD1 (6 bases). The V and J ends lost 7 bases and 0 bases respectively, with 10 bases between them. The CDR3 sequence is 14 residues long. Germline V CDR1 and CDR2: MDHEN, SYDVKM.

In regard to this clonotype: A clone one base away is much larger, so this may be a read error. The chain recombines TRBV2 with TRBJ2-3; tentatively, D is TRBD2 (6 bases). The CDR3 is made up of 16 amino acids. V shed 2 bases and J shed 3 bases, with 15 bases lying between them. The germline V gene encodes CDR1 SNHLY and CDR2 FYNNEI. The CDR3 protein is CASSELGGESTDTQYF. The DNA for the CDR3 is TGTGCCAGCAGTGAATTGGGCGGGGAGTCGACAGATACGCAGTATTTT. The full variable domain, with the rest looked up from reference TRBV2 and TRBJ2-3, is EPEVTQTPSHQVTQMGQEVILRCVPISNHLYFYWYRQILGQKVEFLVSFYNNEISEKSEIFDDQFSVERPDGSNFTLKIRSTKLEDSAMYFCASSELGGESTDTQYFGPGTRLTVL.

The chain couples TRBV20-1 to TRBJ2-3; 8 positions agree with TRBD1. Germline V gene data show CDR1 as DFQATT and CDR2 as SNEGSKA (reference sequence). This CDR3 region has 16 residues. Here the CDR3 reads CIPEWGRDRRPDTQYF. For the CDR3, the DNA is TGCATCCCTGAGTGGGGTAGGGACAGGCGCCCAGATACGCAGTATTTT.

V gene TRBV20-1 combines with J gene TRBJ1-2; D uncertain. The CDR3 has 13 amino acids. Trimming shortened V by 5 bases and J by 3 bases, and 13 bases separated the two germline ends. Germline V gene sequence: CDR1 DFQATT, CDR2 SNEGSKA (reference sequence). Written as DNA, the CDR3 is TGCAGTGCTCCTTGGGTGGCCCACTATGGCTACACCTTC. This translates into CSAPWVAHYGYTF.

Here the CDR3 reads CATSESTGFPYEQYF. CDR3 bases: TGTGCCACCAGTGAATCGACAGGGTTCCCTTACGAGCAGTACTTC. This chain joins TRBV24-1 and TRBJ2-4; 7 bases are a match to TRBD1. The tail of the sequence fits TRBJ2-7 better, so the J call may be wrong. From germline, CDR1 is KGHDR and CDR2 SFDVKD. The CDR3 contains 15 residues.

The CDR3 DNA sequence: TGTGCCAGCCCGTTATGTTACGAGCAGTACTTC. This translates into CASPLCYEQYF. The chain is built from TRBV6-2 or TRBV6-3 and TRBJ2-7; no firm D call. The CDR3 length is 11 residues. CDR1 is MNHEY, CDR2 SVGEGT, per germline. V lost 8 bases and J lost 4, with 9 bases in between.

The chain combines TRBV24-1 with TRBJ2-3, with 9 bases that match TRBD2. Trimming at V came to 2 bases and at J to 0 bases, leaving 11 bases not matched to a gene. This CDR3 contains 19 residues. CDR1 is KGHDR, CDR2 SFDVKD, per germline. CDR3 residues: CATSDSSGVGFKSTDTQYF. The CDR3 DNA follows: TGTGCCACCAGTGATTCTAGCGGGGTTGGGTTTAAGAGCACAGATACGCAGTATTTT.